Below, 2 T cell receptor beta chains from the same sample are listed, as sequenced in a study of T cells in narcolepsy. TCRdb keeps only in-frame clones here, not all; method: immunoSEQ multiplex PCR. Of about 35,000 clones in the sample, approximately 80% were seen once. Specimen: memory (CD45RA-) CD4+ T cells from blood. The receptors come from a human donor in good health.

V and J are TRBV28 and TRBJ2-7, with 8 nucleotides matching TRBD1. The ends lost 3 bases at V and 4 bases at J; junction bases unmatched: 8. Germline V gene sequence: CDR1 MDHEN, CDR2 SYDVKM. This CDR3 contains 15 residues. The CDR3 DNA reads TGTGCCAGCAGTTTCCCCAGGGGGCGGGGTTACGAGCAGTACTTC. Amino acids: CASSFPRGRGYEQYF.

The chain links TRBV15 to TRBJ2-5, with a possible D match to TRBD2 (6 bases). V lost 4 bases and J 4 bases, leaving 13 bases between the germline ends. The CDR3 consists of 14 residues. Germline-derived CDR1 and CDR2 are LNHNV and YYDKDF (reference sequence). The CDR3 region is CATSTGSAGETQYF. The CDR3 DNA reads as TGTGCCACCAGCACCGGGAGCGCGGGAGAGACCCAGTACTTC.